Listed below are T cell receptor beta chains from one sample, sequenced in a study of beta chain features in type 1 diabetes. Measured with immunoSEQ multiplex PCR; TCRdb has only the in-frame clones, and not every one. The data hold some 370,000 clones, with 9.6% observed a single time. What was sequenced was central memory CD4+ T cells from blood. Every receptor here comes from a man younger than 40 with type 1 diabetes. The CDR3 runs from the conserved cysteine through the conserved F or W. Fields, in order: D gene, V gene, J gene, clone size, CDR3 protein, CDR3 DNA. The D gene is left open where the match is weak. Expanded clones are given a class, and other clones once, few, many or no size at all.

TRBD1,TRBV4-2,TRBJ1-5,few,CASSRTGDNQPQHF,TGTGCCAGCAGCCGGACAGGGGACAATCAGCCCCAGCATTTT
NA,TRBV7-9,TRBJ2-7,few,CASSPGGYEQYF,TGTGCCAGCAGCCCCGGAGGCTACGAGCAGTACTTC
NA,TRBV9,TRBJ2-1,NA,CASSVGHNEQFF,TGTGCCAGCAGCGTAGGACACAATGAGCAGTTCTTC
NA,TRBV6-6,TRBJ1-1,NA,CASSYAQGEAFF,TGTGCCAGCAGTTATGCTCAGGGAGAAGCTTTCTTT
TRBD2,TRBV14,TRBJ2-7,many,CASSQLSSGRGEQYF,TGTGCCAGCAGCCAATTGTCTAGCGGGAGAGGCGAGCAGTACTTC
TRBD1,TRBV7-2,TRBJ1-5,many,CASSPQGQGARQPQHF,TGTGCCAGCAGTCCGCAAGGGCAGGGGGCGCGACAGCCCCAGCATTTT
NA,TRBV11-2,TRBJ2-7,few,CASLAGTLSSYEQYF,TGTGCCAGCCTCGCCGGGACTCTGAGCTCCTACGAGCAGTACTTC
TRBD1,TRBV2,TRBJ1-2,many,CASRQGEQGRGYTF,TGTGCCAGCAGGCAGGGGGAGCAGGGCCGAGGCTACACCTTC
NA,TRBV5-1,TRBJ1-1,NA,CASSFGGAPDTEAFF,TGCGCCAGCAGCTTCGGGGGGGCGCCGGACACTGAAGCTTTCTTT
TRBD1,TRBV28,TRBJ2-2,NA,CASSLLDGTAGGGELFF,TGTGCCAGCAGTTTATTGGACGGGACAGCCGGCGGCGGGGAGCTGTTTTTT
NA,TRBV4-1,TRBJ1-1,NA,CASSQENIRVKNTEAFF,TGCGCCAGCAGCCAAGAAAATATAAGGGTCAAGAACACTGAAGCTTTCTTT
NA,TRBV7-8,TRBJ2-1,NA,CASSPPGAPRYNEQFF,TGTGCCAGCAGCCCCCCCGGGGCGCCACGCTACAATGAGCAGTTCTTC
TRBD1,TRBV7-9,TRBJ2-2,NA,CASSLAGATGGGTGELFF,TGTGCCAGCAGCTTAGCGGGAGCTACAGGGGGTGGCACCGGGGAGCTGTTTTTT
TRBD1,TRBV6-6,TRBJ2-2,NA,CASSHGTDTGELFF,TGTGCCAGCAGTCACGGGACAGACACCGGGGAGCTGTTTTTT
TRBD2,TRBV7-9,TRBJ2-7,NA,CASSTSSGSTYEQYF,TGTGCCAGCAGCACCTCTAGCGGGAGTACCTACGAGCAGTACTTC
NA,TRBV15,TRBJ1-5,medium-sized,CATSNGGNFKPQHF,TGTGCCACCAGCAACGGTGGGAATTTCAAGCCCCAGCATTTT
NA,TRBV7-2,TRBJ2-5,once,CASSFSWTQETQYF,TGTGCCAGCAGTTTCAGCTGGACACAAGAGACCCAGTACTTC
NA,TRBV21-1,TRBJ2-7,NA,CASSGWLAGNYEQYF,TGTGCCAGCAGCGGTTGGCTCGCAGGGAACTACGAGCAGTACTTC
NA,TRBV5-1,TRBJ2-7,few,CASSLRLDYEQYF,TGCGCCAGCAGCTTGAGACTAGATTACGAGCAGTACTTC
NA,TRBV19,TRBJ2-2,many,CASSMGLAGFTGELFF,TGTGCCAGTAGTATGGGGCTGGCGGGGTTCACCGGGGAGCTGTTTTTT
NA,TRBV10-1,TRBJ2-3,few,CASSEALGWADTQYF,TGCGCCAGCAGTGAGGCCTTAGGTTGGGCAGATACGCAGTATTTT
NA,TRBV2,TRBJ2-1,many,CASLGQGLYNEQFF,TGTGCCAGCCTGGGGCAGGGGCTCTACAATGAGCAGTTCTTC
TRBD1,TRBV7-2,TRBJ2-5,NA,CASSSGQGAGETQYF,TGTGCCAGCAGCTCCGGACAGGGGGCAGGAGAGACCCAGTACTTC
NA,TRBV7-2,TRBJ2-7,NA,CASGARSYEQYF,TGTGCCAGCGGCGCTAGGTCCTACGAGCAGTACTTC
TRBD2,TRBV29-1,TRBJ2-5,few,CSVDSLAGAKTQYF,TGCAGCGTTGATAGCCTAGCGGGAGCAAAGACCCAGTACTTC
NA,TRBV4-2,TRBJ2-1,few,CASSFSRDTSYNEQFF,TGTGCCAGCAGCTTCAGCCGAGACACCTCCTACAATGAGCAGTTCTTC
TRBD2,TRBV5-4,TRBJ2-1,few,CASSTTTSGLSSYNEQFF,TGTGCCAGCAGCACCACGACTAGCGGACTCAGCTCCTACAATGAGCAGTTCTTC
NA,TRBV7-3,TRBJ2-3,NA,CASSSSGDTQYF,TGTGCCAGCAGCAGCAGCGGAGATACGCAGTATTTT
NA,TRBV9,TRBJ2-3,NA,CASSVGDVGGRRGRSTDTQYF,TGTGCCAGCAGCGTAGGGGACGTCGGTGGGCGACGGGGGAGAAGCACAGATACGCAGTATTTT
NA,TRBV5-1,TRBJ2-5,NA,CATKSGPGETQYF,TGCGCCACCAAATCAGGGCCGGGGGAGACCCAGTACTTC
NA,TRBV7-2,TRBJ2-3,few,CASSLEAPGATDTQYF,TGTGCCAGCAGCTTAGAAGCCCCAGGGGCCACAGATACGCAGTATTTT
NA,TRBV15,TRBJ2-1,few,CATKSGPRNNEQFF,TGTGCCACCAAAAGCGGGCCAAGGAACAATGAGCAGTTCTTC
TRBD1,TRBV2,TRBJ1-3,few,CASSRRETGAGNTIYF,TGTGCCAGCAGCCGGAGGGAGACAGGGGCTGGAAACACCATATATTTT
NA,TRBV6-1,TRBJ1-5,few,CAATPRRGSNQPQHF,TGTGCCGCGACCCCTAGGCGGGGTAGCAATCAGCCCCAGCATTTT
NA,TRBV7-8,TRBJ2-7,few,CASRNRPGILGAYEQYF,TGTGCCAGCAGAAACCGCCCAGGGATCCTCGGGGCCTACGAGCAGTACTTC
NA,TRBV10-3,TRBJ1-1,many,CAISERGGGDTEAFF,TGTGCCATCAGTGAGCGGGGGGGAGGTGACACTGAAGCTTTCTTT
NA,TRBV5-6,TRBJ1-1,few,CASSLWFGTVEAFF,TGTGCCAGCAGCTTGTGGTTCGGAACAGTTGAAGCTTTCTTT
NA,TRBV7-9,TRBJ2-1,few,CASSLKGISYNEQFF,TGTGCCAGCAGCTTAAAGGGGATCTCCTACAATGAGCAGTTCTTC
NA,TRBV10-3,TRBJ2-3,many,CAISLTISTAVSTDTQYF,TGTGCCATCAGTTTGACTATATCGACAGCTGTTAGCACAGATACGCAGTATTTT
NA,TRBV2,TRBJ2-5,NA,CASSEQGIGETQYF,TGTGCCAGCAGCGAACAGGGAATCGGAGAGACCCAGTACTTC
NA,TRBV9,TRBJ2-1,few,CASSFDRTQFF,TGTGCCAGCAGTTTCGATCGGACGCAGTTCTTC